The clone carrying this TCR beta chain came up once. The data are from a study of control samples from healthy donors and cancer patients. Profiling relied on immunoSEQ multiplex PCR, and the TCRdb table lists in-frame clones only, not all of them. The sample has about 120,000 clones, just under 95% seen once. J lost 4 bases, V lost 4 bases, and 11 bases had no gene match. Germline V lookup: CDR1 MNHEY, CDR2 SMNVEV (reference sequence). CDR3 length: 16 amino acids. Sequencing was performed on blood. The chain employs TRBV27 and TRBJ1-2; 8 bases align to TRBD1. The sequence was collected from a young man in good health. The CDR3 reads CASSSPRAGGLYGYTF. CDR3 DNA sequence: TGTGCCAGCAGTTCCCCTCGGGCAGGGGGCCTCTATGGCTACACCTTC.